The entry below gives a single T cell receptor (beta chain) sequence along with its context. Assay used: immunoSEQ multiplex PCR; TCRdb lists only in-frame clones, some missing. This table has 75,000 to 95,000 clones, 85% to 95% appearing once. V trimming: 2 bases; J trimming: 3 bases; junction bases outside the gene matches: 3. CDR3 length: 15 amino acids. The V gene's germline CDR1 is MNHEY and CDR2 SVGAGI. These data come from a study of T cell changes during pregnancy in multiple sclerosis. The source was peripheral blood, collected after pregnancy. The clonotype comes from a female donor with multiple sclerosis, enrolled in a pregnancy study. The chain employs TRBV6-5 and TRBJ2-1; the match to TRBD2 covers 8 bases. CDR3 DNA sequence: TGTGCCAGCAGTTACGTAGGGACTAGCTACAATGAGCAGTTCTTC. As protein: CASSYVGTSYNEQFF.